Relative to its sample, the clone carrying this T cell receptor (beta chain) is medium-sized (0.01 to 0.1%). The antigen is unknown. The data stem from a study of spatial heterogeneity in lung cancer. On each TCR cDNA molecule, a unique molecular identifier was present. TCRdb recomputed calls from the 5' RACE reads with MiXCR, one row per CDR3 protein. In the table there are several thousand distinct CDR3 sequences, over 12% of which are singletons. Sample time point: sample taken at primary tumor resection. The cohort: some 73 early-stage, untreated non-small cell lung cancer patients. Sequencing of whole RNA from tumor, nontumor lung or frozen PBMC involved no sorting. CDR3 length: 13 residues. Per the germline V gene, CDR1 is WNHNN and CDR2 is SYGVQD (reference sequence). Trimming at V came to 5 bases and at J to 5 bases, leaving 3 bases not matched to a gene. Study conclusions and caveats: Alpha chains reached an estimated coverage of approximately 7% of tumor T cells, and beta chains approximately 12%. One measure, the expanded intratumoral alpha and beta TCR count, tracked tumor mutation counts.

This chain uses TRBV10-1 with TRBJ2-7; TRBD1 aligns across 10 bases. This TCR was recovered from a female donor with early-stage non-small cell lung cancer. The material was lung tumor tissue, obtained at surgery. The CDR3 DNA sequence: TGCGCCAGCAGTCTTGGGACAGGGGACGAGCAGTACTTC. Its translation: CASSLGTGDEQYF.